This is a list of T cell receptor beta chains from one sample in a study of OX40 agonist ivuxolimab in advanced cancers. Profiling relied on immunoSEQ multiplex PCR, and the TCRdb table lists in-frame clones only, not all of them. The sample gives around 100,000 clones, about nine tenths of which show up once; about 0.15% is in the top ten. Specimen: CD4+ or CD8+ T cells sorted from blood, collected in a trial of the OX40 agonist ivuxolimab. These receptors were obtained from an adult with an advanced solid tumor such as melanoma, head and neck, liver or kidney cancer. Each CDR3 is given with its conserved first and last residue. The D gene is left open where the match is weak. Clone sizes are given selectively: once, few, many, or a class where the clone is expanded.

v_call	d_call	j_call	clone_size	cdr3_nt	cdr3_aa
TRBV5-6	NA	TRBJ2-7	NA	TGTGCCAGCAGCTTGACCCGACTAGACCACTACGAGCAGTACTTC	CASSLTRLDHYEQYF
TRBV18	NA	TRBJ2-5	once	TGTGCCAGCTCACCCGGCAGGCGAGAGACCCAGTACTTC	CASSPGRRETQYF
TRBV11-2	NA	TRBJ1-2	NA	TGTGCCAGCGGAACCCGGGGACACTATGGCTACACCTTC	CASGTRGHYGYTF
TRBV5-1	NA	TRBJ1-6	NA	TGCGCCAGCAGCTTGGTGGGGTTAGGGGTTAATTCACCCCTCCACTTT	CASSLVGLGVNSPLHF
TRBV6-6	NA	TRBJ2-7	NA	TGTGCCAGCAGTTACTCATACCGATACGAGCAGTACTTC	CASSYSYRYEQYF
TRBV19	NA	TRBJ1-5	NA	TGTGCCAGTAGTATTGGTTCGCGGCAGGGCAATCAGCCCCAGCATTTT	CASSIGSRQGNQPQHF
TRBV5-4	TRBD2	TRBJ2-7	once	TGTGCCAGCAGCTTAGACGGACTAGCGGGAGATGAGCAGTACTTC	CASSLDGLAGDEQYF
TRBV10-2	NA	TRBJ1-3	NA	TGCGCCAGCAGTGGGGGGGACACCATATATTTT	CASSGGDTIYF
TRBV7-9	NA	TRBJ2-7	NA	TGTGCCAGCAGCCCACAGGGAGTAGGTGGCGAGCAGTACTTC	CASSPQGVGGEQYF
TRBV6-5	NA	TRBJ1-2	NA	TGTGCCAGCACCATAGGGGGGATGCCCAACTCTGTCTACACCTTC	CASTIGGMPNSVYTF